This T cell receptor beta chain was documented in a study of graft-versus-host responses after intestinal transplantation. Study-level results: GvH clones turned up in recipient marrow; some had shown up first in ileum or blood. Those patients showing graft-donor T cell macrochimerism displayed high graft-versus-host to host-versus-graft clonal ratios in allografts. Peak circulating GvH clone levels tracked with early post-transplant HvG declines.

Clones were read by immunoSEQ multiplex PCR, and TCRdb kept only the in-frame ones, dropping some. This table has about 100,000 clones, about 90% appearing once. The CDR3 totals 14 residues. V was clipped by 10 bases and J by 4 bases, with 19 bases between them. Germline-derived CDR1 and CDR2 are MNHNS and SASEGT. Worth noting for this clone: Its antigen remains unknown.

The clonotype comes from a human donor who received an intestinal transplant. Sequencing was performed on unstimulated CD4+ T cells sorted from spleen or lymph node cells, taken before intestinal transplant. The chain recombines TRBV6-1 with TRBJ1-2; D is unclear. The CDR3 sequence: CATTGRLASYGYTF. CDR3 bases: TGTGCCACAACGGGCCGCCTGGCCTCCTATGGCTACACCTTC.